The clone carrying this T cell receptor (beta chain) was seen a single time. The data were taken from a study of T cell responses to AZD1222 COVID-19 vaccine. Generated by immunoSEQ multiplex PCR, the TCRdb table keeps only in-frame clones and is missing some. The sample lists some 150,000 clones, 82% occurring once. This CDR3 spans 14 amino acids. The ends lost 3 bases at V and 1 base at J; junction bases unmatched: 2. Germline V CDR1 and CDR2: ENHRY, SYGVKD. This chain links TRBV10-3 with TRBJ1-1; 7 bases agree with TRBD1. Source: peripheral blood, taken on day 0 of MenACWY control vaccination. The receptor comes from an adult in good health. The CDR3 loop reads CAISEQGKNTEAFF. Written as DNA, the CDR3 is TGTGCCATCAGTGAACAGGGGAAGAACACTGAAGCTTTCTTT.